The 14 T cell receptor beta chains presented below share a single source sample, sequenced in a study of T cell responses to AZD1222 COVID-19 vaccine. The method was immunoSEQ multiplex PCR; TCRdb's version includes in-frame clones alone and lacks a portion of them. The sample has around 150,000 clones; around nine tenths are singletons. The sample here was peripheral blood, taken on day 0 of AZD1222 vaccination. The receptors stem from an adult in good health.

The chain carries TRBV5-6 and TRBJ2-3; TRBD1 or TRBD2 may be the D gene (5 bases each). V lost 1 base, J lost 2 bases, and 14 bases lay in between. CDR3 length: 16 amino acids. Germline V lookup: CDR1 SGHDT, CDR2 YYEEEE. The CDR3 loop is CASSLRWPGTTDTQYF. In DNA form, the CDR3 reads TGTGCCAGCAGCTTGAGGTGGCCAGGGACCACAGATACGCAGTATTTT.

This clone was counted a few times. J is TRBJ1-1 and V is TRBV7-3; D gene unclear. Germline-derived CDR1 and CDR2 are SGHTA and FQGTGA. This CDR3 is 14 amino acids long. V lost 5 bases, J lost 8 bases, and 18 bases lay in between. As DNA, the CDR3 is TGTGCCAGCAGCCTCACAGTCGGGTCGACAGAAGCTTTCTTT. Translating it yields CASSLTVGSTEAFF. Supplemented by reference TRBV7-3 and TRBJ1-1, the full variable domain reads GAGVSQTPSNKVTEKGKYVELRCDPISGHTALYWYRQSLGQGPEFLIYFQGTGAADDSGLPNDRFFAVRPEGSVSTLKIQRTERGDSAVYLCASSLTVGSTEAFFGQGTRLTVV.

J is TRBJ1-4 and V is TRBV19; D is undetermined. Germline V gene sequence: CDR1 LNHDA, CDR2 SQIVND (reference sequence). V was trimmed by 3 bases and J by 0 bases, leaving 8 bases between them. The CDR3 consists of 15 residues. CDR3 nucleotide sequence: TGTGCCAGTAGTATTGACTCCGCAACTAATGAAAAACTGTTTTTT. It codes for CASSIDSATNEKLFF.

The chain uses TRBV6-4 and TRBJ1-1; the D gene is possibly TRBD1 (5 bases). Trimming took 6 bases from V and 0 from J, leaving 14 bases between them. This CDR3 is built from 15 residues. The germline gives CDR1 MRHNA, CDR2 SNTAGT. The CDR3 region has the DNA TGTGCCAGCAGACGAACGGGGCGCCTGAACACTGAAGCTTTCTTT. Protein product: CASRRTGRLNTEAFF.

This chain connects TRBV24-1 to TRBJ2-7; D might be TRBD2 (5 bases). Germline V gives CDR1 KGHDR, CDR2 SFDVKD. The V and J ends lost 3 bases and 2 bases respectively, with 10 bases between them. This CDR3 has 14 amino acids. CDR3: CATSDSGPTYEQYF. CDR3 nucleotides: TGTGCCACCAGTGATAGCGGTCCGACCTACGAGCAGTACTTC.

This chain links TRBV5-1 with TRBJ2-7, with D perhaps matching TRBD1 (6 bases). The CDR3 covers 15 residues. V lost 0 bases, J lost 5 bases, and 15 bases lay in between. The germline gives CDR1 SGHRS, CDR2 YFSETQ. The CDR3 DNA sequence: TGCGCCAGCAGCTTGGCGTTAGGGGGAATCGACGAGCAGTACTTC. Amino acids: CASSLALGGIDEQYF. Looking up the rest from reference TRBV5-1 and TRBJ2-7 gives the full variable domain: KAGVTQTPRYLIKTRGQQVTLSCSPISGHRSVSWYQQTPGQGLQFLFEYFSETQRNKGNFPGRFSGRQFSNSRSEMNVSTLELGDSALYLCASSLALGGIDEQYFGPGTRLTVT.

The chain has TRBV5-1 and TRBJ2-3; 9 nucleotides line up with TRBD2. V shed 6 bases and J 3 bases; nucleotides not matched to a gene: 11. CDR1 and CDR2 from the germline V gene are SGHRS and YFSETQ. The CDR3 length is 16 residues. In DNA form, the CDR3 reads TGCGCCAGCAACTGGTCTCCAGCGGGGGGAACAGATACGCAGTATTTT. Residues: CASNWSPAGGTDTQYF.

The chain employs TRBV7-2 and TRBJ1-1, with 8 bases matching TRBD1. CDR1 SGHTA and CDR2 FQGNSA come from the germline V gene. The CDR3 runs 15 residues. V shed 5 bases and J 8 bases; nucleotides not matched to a gene: 13. As DNA, the CDR3 is TGTGCCAGCAGCCCCTTCCCCCGGGACAGGCCGGAAGCTTTCTTT. This gives the protein CASSPFPRDRPEAFF.

The chain combines TRBV9 with TRBJ1-6; 7 nucleotides line up with TRBD1. The length of the CDR3 is 13 residues. V dropped 7 bases and J dropped 5; count of bases not matched to a gene: 3. Germline V lookup: CDR1 SGDLS, CDR2 YYNGEE. CDR3 sequence (DNA): TGTGCCAGCTCGACAGGGAATAATTCACCCCTCCACTTT. Residues: CASSTGNNSPLHF.

The J gene is TRBJ2-7, the V gene TRBV5-4; possible D gene TRBD2, 6 bases. The germline CDR1 and CDR2 sequences are SGHNT and YYREEE (reference sequence). V dropped 0 bases and J dropped 2 bases, with 15 bases sitting between them. The CDR3 consists of 16 residues. The CDR3 region has the DNA TGTGCCAGCAGCTTGGGTTTTACGCGGGGTCCCTACGAGCAGTACTTC. This codes for CASSLGFTRGPYEQYF. Supplemented by reference TRBV5-4 and TRBJ2-7, the full variable domain reads ETGVTQSPTHLIKTRGQQVTLRCSSQSGHNTVSWYQQALGQGPQFIFQYYREEENGRGNFPPRFSGLQFPNYSSELNVNALELDDSALYLCASSLGFTRGPYEQYFGPGTRLTVT.

J is TRBJ1-1 and V is TRBV24-1, with a weak D call TRBD1 (6 bases). Trimming stripped 11 bases from V and 4 bases from J, with 16 bases between. The CDR3 contains 13 residues. Germline loops: CDR1 KGHDR, CDR2 SFDVKD. This CDR3 reads CAISPGEGTEAFF. The CDR3 bases are TGTGCCATCTCCCCAGGGGAGGGCACTGAAGCTTTCTTT.

This chain links TRBV5-4 with TRBJ2-3; TRBD1 might be the D (6 bases). The V gene lost 4 bases and the J gene lost 3 bases, with 12 bases spanning the gap. CDR1 SGHNT and CDR2 YYREEE come from the germline V gene (reference sequence). This CDR3 spans 14 amino acids. Written as DNA, the CDR3 is TGTGCCAGCAGCACACAGGGATCAACAGATACGCAGTATTTT. Translating it yields CASSTQGSTDTQYF.

In nucleotides, the CDR3 is TGTGCCAGCAGTCCCTCTCTGAGAGGAGGGAAAGCTTTCTTT. Its translation is CASSPSLRGGKAFF. The chain employs TRBV28 and TRBJ1-1; D not certain. CDR3 size: 14 residues. The germline CDR1 and CDR2 sequences are MDHEN and SYDVKM. The germline V and J ends were trimmed by 5 bases and 9 bases, with 19 bases remaining between them.

This clone was seen a single time. This sequence joins TRBV6-5 and TRBJ1-1; no clear D gene. Trimming cost V 4 bases and J 2 bases, with 8 bases left between them. The CDR3 length is 13 residues. Looked up from germline, CDR1 is MNHEY and CDR2 is SVGAGI. The CDR3 protein is CASSFIVNTEAFF. In DNA form, the CDR3 reads TGTGCCAGCAGTTTCATAGTAAACACTGAAGCTTTCTTT.